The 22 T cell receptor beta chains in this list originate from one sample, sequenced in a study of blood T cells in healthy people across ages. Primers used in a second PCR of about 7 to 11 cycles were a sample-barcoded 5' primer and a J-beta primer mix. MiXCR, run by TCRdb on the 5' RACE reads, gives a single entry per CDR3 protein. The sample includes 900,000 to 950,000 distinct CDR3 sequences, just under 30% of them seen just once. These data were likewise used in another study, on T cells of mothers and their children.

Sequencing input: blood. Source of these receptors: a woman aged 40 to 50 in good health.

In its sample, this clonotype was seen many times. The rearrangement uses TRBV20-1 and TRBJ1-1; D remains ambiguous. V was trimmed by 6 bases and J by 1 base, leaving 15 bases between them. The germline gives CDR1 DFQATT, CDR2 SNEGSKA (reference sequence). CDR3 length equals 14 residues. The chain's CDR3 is CSAVRVSGNTEAFF. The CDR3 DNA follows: TGCAGTGCGGTTCGTGTGTCGGGGAACACTGAAGCTTTCTTT.

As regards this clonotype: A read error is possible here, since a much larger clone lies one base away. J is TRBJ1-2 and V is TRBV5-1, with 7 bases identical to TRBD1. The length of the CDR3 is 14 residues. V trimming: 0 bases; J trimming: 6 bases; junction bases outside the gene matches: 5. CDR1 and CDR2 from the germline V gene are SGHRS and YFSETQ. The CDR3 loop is CASSLGDSWDGYTF. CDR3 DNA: TGCGCCAGCAGCTTGGGGGACAGCTGGGATGGCTACACCTTC.

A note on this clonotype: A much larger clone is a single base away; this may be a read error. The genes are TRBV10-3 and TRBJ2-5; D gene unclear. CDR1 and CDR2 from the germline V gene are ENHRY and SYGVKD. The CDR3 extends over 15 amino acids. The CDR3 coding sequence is TGTGCCATCAGTGAGTCGATGGGTGGGCAAGAGACCCAGCACTTC. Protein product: CAISESMGGQETQHF.

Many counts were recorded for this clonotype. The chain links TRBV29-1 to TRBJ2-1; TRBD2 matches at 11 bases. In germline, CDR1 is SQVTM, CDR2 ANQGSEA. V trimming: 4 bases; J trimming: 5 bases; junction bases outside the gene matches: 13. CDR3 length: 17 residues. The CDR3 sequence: CSVGRGKGLAVNNEQFF. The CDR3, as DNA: TGCAGCGTTGGAAGGGGTAAGGGACTAGCGGTAAACAATGAGCAGTTCTTC.

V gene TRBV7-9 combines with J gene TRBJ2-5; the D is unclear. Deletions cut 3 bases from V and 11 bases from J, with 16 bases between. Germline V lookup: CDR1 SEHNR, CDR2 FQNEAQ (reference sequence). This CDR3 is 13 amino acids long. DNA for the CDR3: TGTGCCAGCAGCTTGTGGAGCTACAATGAGCAGTACTTC. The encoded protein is CASSLWSYNEQYF.

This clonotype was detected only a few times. DNA of the CDR3: TGTGCCAGCAGCTGGGACTTCTCCTACGAGCAGTACTTC. Residues: CASSWDFSYEQYF. The chain has TRBV7-9 and TRBJ2-7; D is perhaps TRBD2 (6 bases). This CDR3 has 13 residues. The germline V gene encodes CDR1 SEHNR and CDR2 FQNEAQ (reference sequence). Trimming removed 4 bases at V and 0 bases at J, with 7 bases between. The full variable domain, with the rest looked up from reference TRBV7-9 and TRBJ2-7, is DTGVSQNPRHKITKRGQNVTFRCDPISEHNRLYWYRQTLGQGPEFLTYFQNEAQLEKSRLLSDRFSAERPKGSFSTLEIQRTEQGDSAMYLCASSWDFSYEQYFGPGTRLTVT.

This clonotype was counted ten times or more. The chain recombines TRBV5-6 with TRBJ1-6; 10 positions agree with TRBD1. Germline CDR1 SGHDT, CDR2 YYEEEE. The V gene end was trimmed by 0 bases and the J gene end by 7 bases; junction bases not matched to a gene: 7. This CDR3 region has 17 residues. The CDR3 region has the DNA TGTGCCAGCAGCTTGGGACAGGGGGCAGGATTGAATTCACCCCTCCACTTT. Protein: CASSLGQGAGLNSPLHF.

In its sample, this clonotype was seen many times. For the CDR3, the DNA is TGCGCCAGCAGCTTGGAGGTTCGGGGCACTGGGGCCAACGTCCTGACTTTC. It encodes CASSLEVRGTGANVLTF. J is TRBJ2-6 and V is TRBV5-1, with D perhaps being TRBD1 or TRBD2 (5 bases each). The length of the CDR3 is 17 residues. Trimming pared 0 bases from V and 2 bases from J, leaving 12 bases between. The germline gives CDR1 SGHRS, CDR2 YFSETQ.

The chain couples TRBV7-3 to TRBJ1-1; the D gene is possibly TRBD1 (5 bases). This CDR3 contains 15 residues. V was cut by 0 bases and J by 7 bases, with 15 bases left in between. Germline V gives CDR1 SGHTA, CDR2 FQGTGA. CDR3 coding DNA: TGTGCCAGCAGCTTAACTTATGGGGGTTCGGGTGAAGCTTTCTTT. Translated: CASSLTYGGSGEAFF.

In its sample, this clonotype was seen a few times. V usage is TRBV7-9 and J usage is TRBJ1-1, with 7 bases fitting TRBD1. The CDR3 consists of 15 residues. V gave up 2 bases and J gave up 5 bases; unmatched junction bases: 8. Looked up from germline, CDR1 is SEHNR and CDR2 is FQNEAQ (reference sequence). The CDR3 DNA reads TGTGCCAGCAGCTTACCAGGGGGACCAGATACTGAAGCTTTCTTT. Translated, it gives CASSLPGGPDTEAFF.

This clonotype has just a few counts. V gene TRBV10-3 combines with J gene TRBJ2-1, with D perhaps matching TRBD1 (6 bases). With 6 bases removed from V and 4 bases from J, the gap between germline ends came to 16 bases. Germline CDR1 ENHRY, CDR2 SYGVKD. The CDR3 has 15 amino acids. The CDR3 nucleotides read TGTGCCATCAGCAGAGGACAGAATTCTTACAATGAGCAGTTCTTC. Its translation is CAISRGQNSYNEQFF.

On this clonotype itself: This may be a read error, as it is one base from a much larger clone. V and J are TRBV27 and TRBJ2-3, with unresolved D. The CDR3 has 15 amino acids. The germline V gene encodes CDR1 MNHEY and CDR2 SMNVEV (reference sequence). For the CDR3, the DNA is TGTACCAGCAGTAACGGCATTACTCGCACAGATACGCAGTATTTT. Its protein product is CTSSNGITRTDTQYF.

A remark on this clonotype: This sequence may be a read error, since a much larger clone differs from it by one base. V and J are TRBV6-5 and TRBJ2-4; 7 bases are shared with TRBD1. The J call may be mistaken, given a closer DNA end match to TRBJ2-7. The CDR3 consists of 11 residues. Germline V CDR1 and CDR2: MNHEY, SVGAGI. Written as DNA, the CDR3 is TGTGCCGACCGACAGGGCTACGAGCAGTACTTC. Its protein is CADRQGYEQYF.

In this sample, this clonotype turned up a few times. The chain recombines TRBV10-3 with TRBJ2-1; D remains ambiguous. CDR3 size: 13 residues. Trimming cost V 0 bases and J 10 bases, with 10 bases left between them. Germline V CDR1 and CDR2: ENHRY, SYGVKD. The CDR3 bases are TGTGCCATCAGTGAGTCTGGAAGGGAAGAGCAGTTCTTC. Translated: CAISESGREEQFF.

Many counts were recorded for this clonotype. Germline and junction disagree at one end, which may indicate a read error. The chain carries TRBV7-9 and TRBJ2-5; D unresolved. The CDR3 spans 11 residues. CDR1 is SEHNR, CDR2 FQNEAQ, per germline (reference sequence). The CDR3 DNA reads TGTGCTAGCAGTTCTGTGGAGACCCAGTACTTC. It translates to CASSSVETQYF.

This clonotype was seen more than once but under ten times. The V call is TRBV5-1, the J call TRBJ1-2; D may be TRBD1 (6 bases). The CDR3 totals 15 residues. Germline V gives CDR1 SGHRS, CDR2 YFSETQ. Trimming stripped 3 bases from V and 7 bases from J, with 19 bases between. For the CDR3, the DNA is TGCGCCAGCAGCTCTAATCTTGGACAGTCTACTGGCTACACCTTC. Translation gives CASSSNLGQSTGYTF.

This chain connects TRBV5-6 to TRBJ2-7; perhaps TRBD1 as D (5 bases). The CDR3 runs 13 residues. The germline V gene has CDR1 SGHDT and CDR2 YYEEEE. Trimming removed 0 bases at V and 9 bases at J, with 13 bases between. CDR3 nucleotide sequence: TGTGCCAGCAGCTTGGGACAGACTCGAACGCAGTACTTC. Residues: CASSLGQTRTQYF.

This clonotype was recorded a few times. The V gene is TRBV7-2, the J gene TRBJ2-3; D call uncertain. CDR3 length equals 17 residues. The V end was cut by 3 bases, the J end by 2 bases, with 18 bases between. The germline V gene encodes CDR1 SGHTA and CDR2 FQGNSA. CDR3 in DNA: TGTGCCAGCAGCTTGAGTTTCCGGCCCCGGATCACAGATACGCAGTATTTT. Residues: CASSLSFRPRITDTQYF. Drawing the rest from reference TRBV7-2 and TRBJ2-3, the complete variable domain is GAGVSQSPSNKVTEKGKDVELRCDPISGHTALYWYRQSLGQGLEFLIYFQGNSAPDKSGLPSDRFSAERTGGSVSTLTIQRTQQEDSAVYLCASSLSFRPRITDTQYFGPGTRLTVL.

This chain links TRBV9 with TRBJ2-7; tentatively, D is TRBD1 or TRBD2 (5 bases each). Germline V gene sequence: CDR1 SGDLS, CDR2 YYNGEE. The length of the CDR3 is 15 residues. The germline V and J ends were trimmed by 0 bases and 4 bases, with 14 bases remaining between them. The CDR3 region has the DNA TGTGCCAGCAGCGTAGGGGTAGACGGGGCTTACGAGCAGTACTTC. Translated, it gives CASSVGVDGAYEQYF.

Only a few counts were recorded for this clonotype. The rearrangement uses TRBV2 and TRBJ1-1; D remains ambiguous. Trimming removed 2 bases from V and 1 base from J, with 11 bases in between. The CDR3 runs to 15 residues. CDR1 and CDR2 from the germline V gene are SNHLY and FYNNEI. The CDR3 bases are TGTGCCAGCAGTGAAAGGGCCTCCGGGAACACTGAAGCTTTCTTT. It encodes CASSERASGNTEAFF.

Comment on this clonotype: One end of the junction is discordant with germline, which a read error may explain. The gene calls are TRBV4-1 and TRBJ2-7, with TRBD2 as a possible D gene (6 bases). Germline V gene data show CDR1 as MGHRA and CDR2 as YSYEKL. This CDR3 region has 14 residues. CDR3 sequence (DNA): TGCGCCAGCAGCCCGGCTAGCGCGTCCTACGAGCGGTACTTC. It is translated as CASSPASASYERYF.

The CDR3 bases are TGTGCCAGCTCACCTTCGACAGGGATTAATTCACCCCTCCACTTT. Its translation: CASSPSTGINSPLHF. V is TRBV18 and J is TRBJ1-6; 7 bases fit TRBD1. The ends lost 3 bases at V and 6 bases at J; junction bases unmatched: 5. Germline loops: CDR1 KGHSH, CDR2 LQKENI. There are 15 residues in the CDR3. Using reference TRBV18 and TRBJ1-6 for the parts outside the CDR3, the full variable domain is NAGVMQNPRHLVRRRGQEARLRCSPMKGHSHVYWYRQLPEEGLKFMVYLQKENIIDESGMPKERFSAEFPKEGPSILRIQQVVRGDSAAYFCASSPSTGINSPLHFGNGTRLTVT.